Reported below is one T cell receptor (beta chain). The antigen is unknown. These data originate in a study of cytomegalovirus exposure and HLA in healthy donors. Study-wide results and caveats: Most CMV-associated TCR beta chains were later found to appear HLA-restricted.

Germline CDR1 reads SGHTA; CDR2 reads FQGTGA. CDR3 length equals 14 residues. Trimming removed 5 bases at V and 6 bases at J, with 13 bases between. Primers for the PCR totalled 60 Vbeta and 13 Jbeta. Data came from immunoSEQ multiplex PCR; TCRdb stores just in-frame clones and leaves some out. Of 150,000 to 200,000 clones detected, 87% appear once; the ten largest clones hold approximately 1.1%. This receptor was identified in a boy younger than 10 in good health and CMV-seronegative. Material for sequencing was PBMCs. The chain links TRBV7-3 to TRBJ2-2, with D hard to call. In nucleotides, the CDR3 is TGTGCCAGCAGCCCGCCCTCGGTGGCCGGGGAGCTGTTTTTT. Protein product: CASSPPSVAGELFF.